A selection of T cell receptor beta chains follows, all from one sample in a study of T cells in tumors after PD-1 blockade. Produced via immunoSEQ multiplex PCR; TCRdb's table is partial and in-frame only. The sample has tens of thousands of clones; under 80% are singletons. The input for sequencing was PBMCs, taken after anti-PD-1 treatment. Every receptor here comes from a human donor with basal cell carcinoma. The conserved cysteine and the conserved F or W are not part of the CDR3 here.

TRBV24-1	TRBJ1-6	ATSANQDYNSPLH
TRBV5-6	TRBJ1-2	ASSWDGQGKGYGYT
TRBV19	TRBJ2-1	ASSPDLGNEQF
TRBV3-1/TRBV3-2	TRBJ2-5	ASSQGEWETQY
TRBV2	TRBJ1-6	ASRGGKNSPLH
TRBV4-1	TRBJ2-7	ASSLRQPYEQY
TRBV3-1/TRBV3-2	TRBJ2-5	ASSQDRKGLAGYQETQY
TRBV7-2	TRBJ2-7	ASSLFLRREQY
TRBV28	TRBJ1-5	ASSSGHSNQPQH
TRBV29-1	TRBJ1-3	SVEGGELSDTIY
TRBV19	TRBJ1-5	ASSFSTASNQPQH
TRBV19	TRBJ2-1	ASSIRGQGYNEQF
TRBV3-1/TRBV3-2	TRBJ1-1	ASSQFSVGNTEAF
TRBV5-1	TRBJ2-5	ASSLVASSETQY
TRBV6-1	TRBJ1-3	ASSEIQYSGNTIY
TRBV18	TRBJ2-4	ASSPPSLVANIQY